The 26 T cell receptor beta chains in this list originate from one sample, sequenced in a study of high-grade serous ovarian cancer treatment subgroups. Tumor tissue was taken before any definitive surgery or chemotherapy was given. Assay: immunoSEQ multiplex PCR; the TCRdb copy retains only in-frame clones and omits some. The sample includes approximately 40,000 clones, about four fifths of them seen just once. Sequencing input: tumor tissue. The origin of the receptors is a human donor with high-grade serous ovarian cancer.

The chain uses TRBV29-1 and TRBJ2-3; 9 nucleotides match TRBD2. The V segment lost 2 bases and the J segment 6 bases; nucleotides outside the gene matches: 3. Germline-derived CDR1 and CDR2 are SQVTM and ANQGSEA. CDR3 length equals 13 residues. The CDR3 bases are TGCAGCGTTGAAACACTAGCGGGTGATACGCAGTATTTT. It translates to CSVETLAGDTQYF.

V usage is TRBV7-2 and J usage is TRBJ2-3, with D perhaps matching TRBD2 (5 bases). Germline CDR1 is SGHTA and CDR2 is FQGNSA. The CDR3 is 12 amino acids. Trimming took off 3 bases at V and 4 bases at J, with 5 bases between the two ends. CDR3 in amino acids: CASSFGADTQYF. The DNA of the CDR3 is TGTGCCAGCAGCTTCGGGGCAGATACGCAGTATTTT.

The chain couples TRBV5-1 to TRBJ2-3; D not resolved. Germline loops: CDR1 SGHRS, CDR2 YFSETQ. The CDR3 extends over 15 amino acids. The ends were cut back, 1 base at V and 0 bases at J, with 9 bases in the middle. CDR3 DNA: TGCGCCAGCAGCTTGTCGCGCATTAGCACAGATACGCAGTATTTT. Residues: CASSLSRISTDTQYF.

V gene TRBV7-6 combines with J gene TRBJ1-5; D perhaps matches TRBD1 (6 bases). Trimming removed 0 bases at V and 4 bases at J, with 10 bases between. The CDR3 has 15 amino acids. The germline gives CDR1 SGHVS, CDR2 FNYEAQ. The DNA of the CDR3 is TGTGCCAGCAGCTTAGCAGGGGGTCGAAATCAGCCCCAGCATTTT. Translation: CASSLAGGRNQPQHF.

The CDR3 protein is CAGRTQGVGYTEAFF. Here the CDR3 DNA reads TGTGCCGGAAGGACACAGGGGGTCGGTTACACTGAAGCTTTCTTT. This chain connects TRBV2 to TRBJ1-1; 8 nucleotides line up with TRBD1. Trimming removed 11 bases from V and 3 bases from J; junction bases left unmatched: 14. This CDR3 is 15 amino acids long. Germline CDR1 is SNHLY and CDR2 is FYNNEI. The entire variable domain, with the rest obtained from reference TRBV2 and TRBJ1-1, is as follows: EPEVTQTPSHQVTQMGQEVILRCVPISNHLYFYWYRQILGQKVEFLVSFYNNEISEKSEIFDDQFSVERPDGSNFTLKIRSTKLEDSAMYFCAGRTQGVGYTEAFFGQGTRLTVV.

V and J are TRBV25-1 and TRBJ1-4, with D uncertain. The CDR3 has 14 amino acids. Per germline, CDR1 MGHDK and CDR2 SYGVNS. V dropped 3 bases and J dropped 2 bases, with 7 bases sitting between them. The CDR3 reads CASSDDQTNEKLFF. DNA of the CDR3: TGTGCCAGCAGTGACGACCAGACTAATGAAAAACTGTTTTTT.

The CDR3 bases are TGTGCCAGCAGTTTATTTAGTGCGGTCCTGAACTCCTACAATGAGCAGTTCTTC. Translated, it gives CASSLFSAVLNSYNEQFF. V and J are TRBV28 and TRBJ2-1; no clear D. Germline V CDR1 and CDR2: MDHEN, SYDVKM. V lost 1 base and J lost 0, with 16 bases in between. The length of the CDR3 is 18 residues. The full variable domain, in which reference TRBV28 and TRBJ2-1 provide the parts outside the CDR3, is DVKVTQSSRYLVKRTGEKVFLECVQDMDHENMFWYRQDPGLGLRLIYFSYDVKMKEKGDIPEGYSVSREKKERFSLILESASTNQTSMYLCASSLFSAVLNSYNEQFFGPGTRLTVL.

A word on this clone: The junction departs from germline at one end; a sequencing error may be responsible. This chain links TRBV5-1 with TRBJ2-2; no definite D call. The CDR3 covers 12 residues. In germline, CDR1 is SGHRS, CDR2 YFSETQ. CDR3 loop: CASSLNSGELFF. CDR3 nucleotide sequence: TGCGCCAGCAGCTTGAACTCCGGGGAGCTGTTTTTT.

The chain joins TRBV4-1 to TRBJ2-2; D is possibly TRBD2 (6 bases). The germline CDR1 and CDR2 sequences are MGHRA and YSYEKL. V lost 5 bases and J lost 3, with 10 bases in between. CDR3 length: 14 amino acids. The CDR3 region is CASSGDLHTGELFF. The CDR3 nucleotides read TGCGCCAGCAGCGGGGACTTACACACCGGGGAGCTGTTTTTT.

The rearrangement links TRBV4-3 to TRBJ1-1; 7 positions match TRBD1. This CDR3 contains 17 residues. The germline CDR1 and CDR2 sequences are LGHNA and YSLEER. V was pared by 1 base and J by 7 bases, with 15 bases of the junction left unmatched. CDR3 DNA sequence: TGCGCCAGCAGCCAAGGCCCTGGGGACAGCGGGAGTTATGAAGCTTTCTTT. Protein: CASSQGPGDSGSYEAFF.

V usage is TRBV7-9 and J usage is TRBJ2-1; D gene unclear. The length of the CDR3 is 13 residues. From germline, CDR1 is SEHNR and CDR2 FQNEAQ (reference sequence). CDR3 amino acids: CGVMGLRPDEQFF. DNA for the CDR3: TGTGGTGTGATGGGTCTCCGGCCCGATGAGCAGTTCTTC.

The V gene is TRBV6-6, the J gene TRBJ2-3; no firm D call. Germline V CDR1 and CDR2: MNHNY, SVGAGI (reference sequence). With 5 bases removed from V and 6 bases from J, the gap between germline ends came to 9 bases. The CDR3 extends over 12 amino acids. The chain's CDR3 is CASSTATDTQYF. Written as DNA, the CDR3 is TGTGCCAGCAGTACTGCGACGGATACGCAGTATTTT.

The chain uses TRBV7-3 and TRBJ2-2; TRBD2 aligns across 7 bases. V was clipped by 5 bases and J by 0 bases; unmatched bases: 12. CDR1 and CDR2 (germline): SGHTA, FQGTGA. This CDR3 contains 18 residues. The CDR3 is CASSRSGDGLANTGELFF. The CDR3 nucleotides are TGTGCCAGCAGCCGCTCGGGGGACGGACTAGCGAACACCGGGGAGCTGTTTTTT. The whole variable domain, filled in from reference TRBV7-3 and TRBJ2-2, reads GAGVSQTPSNKVTEKGKYVELRCDPISGHTALYWYRQSLGQGPEFLIYFQGTGAADDSGLPNDRFFAVRPEGSVSTLKIQRTERGDSAVYLCASSRSGDGLANTGELFFGEGSRLTVL.

This sequence joins TRBV2 and TRBJ2-7, with 8 nucleotides matching TRBD2. The V and J ends lost 11 bases and 2 bases, in that order; junction bases with no gene match: 8. Germline CDR1 is SNHLY and CDR2 is FYNNEI. The CDR3 contains 13 residues. CDR3 residues: CALGGGSPYEQYF. Here the CDR3 DNA reads TGTGCCCTCGGGGGGGGGAGTCCCTACGAGCAGTACTTC.

This chain uses TRBV6-5 with TRBJ2-7, with 9 bases lining up with TRBD2. The CDR3 is 13 amino acids. V lost 5 bases to trimming and J lost 3 bases; unmatched junction nucleotides: 2. In germline, CDR1 is MNHEY, CDR2 SVGAGI. The CDR3 nucleotides are TGTGCCAGCAGTATTAGCGGGAGCTACGAGCAGTACTTC. Protein: CASSISGSYEQYF.

The rearrangement uses TRBV6-5 and TRBJ1-2; D not certain. This CDR3 spans 14 amino acids. V was cut by 6 bases and J by 0 bases, with 11 bases left in between. Germline-derived CDR1 and CDR2 are MNHEY and SVGAGI. CDR3 residues: CASRKGLSNYGYTF. CDR3 nucleotide sequence: TGTGCCAGCAGAAAGGGCCTTTCTAACTATGGCTACACCTTC.

The chain couples TRBV6-6 to TRBJ2-1; TRBD2 matches 8 bases. The V gene's germline CDR1 is MNHNY and CDR2 SVGAGI (reference sequence). This CDR3 has 15 amino acids. The J segment lost 2 bases and the V segment lost 5 bases, leaving 5 bases of the junction unmatched. Here the CDR3 reads CASSTSGSAYNEQFF. The DNA of the CDR3 is TGTGCCAGCAGTACCAGCGGGAGCGCCTACAATGAGCAGTTCTTC.

The J gene is TRBJ1-4, the V gene TRBV7-2; D is unresolved. This CDR3 contains 15 residues. From germline, CDR1 is SGHTA and CDR2 FQGNSA. The V end was cut by 5 bases, the J end by 6 bases, with 16 bases between. The DNA for the CDR3 is TGTGCCAGCAGCGTCCTACAGTTAAGGGATGAAAAACTGTTTTTT. It yields the protein CASSVLQLRDEKLFF.

This chain connects TRBV7-9 to TRBJ2-3, with 9 bases fitting TRBD2. Germline V gene lookup returns CDR1 SEHNR and CDR2 FQNEAQ (reference sequence). This CDR3 comprises 18 residues. V lost 5 bases and J lost 4; bases outside the gene matches: 16. The DNA for the CDR3 is TGTGCCAGCAGCAGGCGGGGGGGCCTAGCGGTAGCTCCAGATACGCAGTATTTT. This gives the protein CASSRRGGLAVAPDTQYF.

This chain joins TRBV10-3 and TRBJ2-3; possible D gene TRBD1, 6 bases. Germline CDR1 and CDR2: ENHRY and SYGVKD. Trimming removed 4 bases at V and 0 bases at J, with 17 bases between. This CDR3 spans 17 amino acids. The CDR3 sequence: CAISGSRWDTSTDTQYF. As DNA, the CDR3 is TGTGCCATCAGTGGATCTAGGTGGGACACCAGCACAGATACGCAGTATTTT.

This chain links TRBV30 with TRBJ1-6, with D tentatively TRBD1 (5 bases). Trimming shortened V by 2 bases and J by 7 bases, and 9 bases separated the two germline ends. The V gene's germline CDR1 is GTSNPN and CDR2 SVGIG (reference sequence). There are 13 residues in the CDR3. The CDR3 nucleotides read TGTGCCTGGAGTCGGGGGTGGAATTCACCCCTCCACTTT. Protein sequence: CAWSRGWNSPLHF.

V gene TRBV5-1 combines with J gene TRBJ2-3; D not resolved. V shed 0 bases and J shed 8 bases, with 19 bases lying between them. Germline-derived CDR1 and CDR2 are SGHRS and YFSETQ. The CDR3 sequence is 16 residues long. This CDR3 is CASSLDGEVNPGTQYF. CDR3 coding DNA: TGCGCCAGCAGCTTGGATGGGGAAGTTAATCCAGGTACGCAGTATTTT.

This CDR3 is CASSQIELIGYTF. Written as DNA, the CDR3 is TGTGCCAGCAGCCAAATAGAATTGATCGGCTACACCTTC. This chain joins TRBV7-9 and TRBJ1-2, with no clear D. The CDR3 covers 13 residues. The germline CDR1 and CDR2 sequences are SEHNR and FQNEAQ (reference sequence). Trimming removed 5 bases at V and 8 bases at J, with 15 bases between. Complete variable domain (other parts from reference TRBV7-9 and TRBJ1-2): DTGVSQNPRHKITKRGQNVTFRCDPISEHNRLYWYRQTLGQGPEFLTYFQNEAQLEKSRLLSDRFSAERPKGSFSTLEIQRTEQGDSAMYLCASSQIELIGYTFGSGTRLTVV.

The V call is TRBV5-1, the J call TRBJ2-2; the D is unclear. Trimming pared 0 bases from V and 6 bases from J, leaving 6 bases between. Germline V CDR1 and CDR2: SGHRS, YFSETQ. CDR3 length: 13 residues. CDR3 protein: CASSLASSGELFF. CDR3 sequence (DNA): TGCGCCAGCAGCTTGGCTAGTTCCGGGGAGCTGTTTTTT.

CDR3 protein: CASRRQGLGTEAFF. The CDR3 DNA reads as TGTGCCAGCAGACGACAGGGGTTAGGCACTGAAGCTTTCTTT. The chain is built from TRBV5-6 and TRBJ1-1; 8 nucleotides agree with TRBD1. The V gene end was trimmed by 5 bases and the J gene end by 4 bases; junction bases not matched to a gene: 7. This CDR3 spans 14 amino acids. Per the germline V gene, CDR1 is SGHDT and CDR2 is YYEEEE.

This chain uses TRBV6-5 with TRBJ2-5; 10 positions agree with TRBD1. Germline lookup yields CDR1 MNHEY and CDR2 SVGAGI. There are 14 residues in the CDR3. The V segment lost 5 bases and the J segment 6 bases; nucleotides outside the gene matches: 6. The CDR3 spells CASSRGQGEQTQYF. In DNA, the CDR3 is TGTGCCAGCAGTCGAGGACAGGGGGAACAGACCCAGTACTTC.